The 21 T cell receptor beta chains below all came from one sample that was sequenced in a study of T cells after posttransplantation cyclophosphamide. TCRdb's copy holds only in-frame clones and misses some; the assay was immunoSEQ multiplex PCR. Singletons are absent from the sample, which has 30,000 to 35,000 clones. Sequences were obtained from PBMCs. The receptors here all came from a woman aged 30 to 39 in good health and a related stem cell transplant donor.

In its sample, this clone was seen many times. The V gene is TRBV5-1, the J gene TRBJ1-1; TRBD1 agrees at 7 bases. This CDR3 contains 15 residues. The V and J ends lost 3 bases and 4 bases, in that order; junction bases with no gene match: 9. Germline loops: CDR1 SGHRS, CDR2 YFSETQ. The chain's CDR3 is CASSSRQGRATEAFF. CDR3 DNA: TGCGCCAGCAGCTCTCGACAGGGAAGGGCCACTGAAGCTTTCTTT.

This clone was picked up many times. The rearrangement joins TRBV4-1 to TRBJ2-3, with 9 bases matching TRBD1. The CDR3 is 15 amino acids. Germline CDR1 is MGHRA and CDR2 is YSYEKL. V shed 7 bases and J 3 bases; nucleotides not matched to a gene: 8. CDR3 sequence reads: CASTRQGVSTDTQYF. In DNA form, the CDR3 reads TGCGCCAGCACCCGACAGGGGGTCTCAACAGATACGCAGTATTTT.

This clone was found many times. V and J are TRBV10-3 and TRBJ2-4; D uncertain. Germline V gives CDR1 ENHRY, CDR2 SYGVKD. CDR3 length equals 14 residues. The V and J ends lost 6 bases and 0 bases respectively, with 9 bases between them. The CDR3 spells CAIREQLAKNIQYF. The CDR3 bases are TGTGCCATCAGAGAGCAGTTAGCCAAAAACATTCAGTACTTC.

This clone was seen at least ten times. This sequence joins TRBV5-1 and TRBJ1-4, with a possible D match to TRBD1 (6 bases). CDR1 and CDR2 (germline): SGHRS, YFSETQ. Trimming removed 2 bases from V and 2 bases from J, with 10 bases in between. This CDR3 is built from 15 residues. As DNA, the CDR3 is TGCGCCAGCAGCTTTCAGGGGAATACTAATGAAAAACTGTTTTTT. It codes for CASSFQGNTNEKLFF.

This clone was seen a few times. This CDR3 reads CASSNLRDRVVTGELFF. DNA of the CDR3: TGTGCCAGCAGCAACCTACGGGACAGGGTAGTCACCGGGGAGCTGTTTTTT. J is TRBJ2-2 and V is TRBV11-2; 9 nucleotides align to TRBD1. CDR1 is SGHAT and CDR2 is FQNNGV in the germline V gene. The CDR3 runs 17 residues. The trim removed 5 bases at V and 4 bases at J, leaving 11 bases unmatched.

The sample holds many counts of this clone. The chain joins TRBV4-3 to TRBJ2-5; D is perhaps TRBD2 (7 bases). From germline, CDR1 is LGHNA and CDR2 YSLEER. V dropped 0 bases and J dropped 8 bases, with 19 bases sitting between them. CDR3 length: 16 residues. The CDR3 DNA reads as TGCGCCAGCAGCCAAGAGGAAGGCGGGGGCTCGGAAACCCAGTACTTC. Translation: CASSQEEGGGSETQYF.

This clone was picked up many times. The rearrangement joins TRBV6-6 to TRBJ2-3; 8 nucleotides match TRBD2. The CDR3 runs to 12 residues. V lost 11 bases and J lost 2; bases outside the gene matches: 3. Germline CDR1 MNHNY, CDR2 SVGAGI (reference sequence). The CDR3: CAGGGITDTQYF. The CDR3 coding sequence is TGTGCCGGCGGGGGGATCACAGATACGCAGTATTTT.

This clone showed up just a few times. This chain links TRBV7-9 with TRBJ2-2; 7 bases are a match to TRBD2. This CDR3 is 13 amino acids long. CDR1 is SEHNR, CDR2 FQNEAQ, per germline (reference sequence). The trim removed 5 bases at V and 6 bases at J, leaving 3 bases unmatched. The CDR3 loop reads CASSLGGAGELFF. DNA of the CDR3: TGTGCCAGCAGCCTGGGAGGGGCCGGGGAGCTGTTTTTT.

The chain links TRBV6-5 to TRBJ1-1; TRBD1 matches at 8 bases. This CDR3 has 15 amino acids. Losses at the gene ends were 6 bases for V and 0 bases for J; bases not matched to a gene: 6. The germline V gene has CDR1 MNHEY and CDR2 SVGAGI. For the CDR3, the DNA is TGTGCCAGCAGACCAAGACAGGGGATGAACACTGAAGCTTTCTTT. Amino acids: CASRPRQGMNTEAFF.

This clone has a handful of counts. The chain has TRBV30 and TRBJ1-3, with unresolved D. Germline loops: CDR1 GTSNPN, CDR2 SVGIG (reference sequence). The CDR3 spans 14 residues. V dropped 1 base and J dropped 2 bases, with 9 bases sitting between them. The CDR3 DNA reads TGTGCCTGGAGTGGCGACGGGGCTGGAAACACCATATATTTT. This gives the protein CAWSGDGAGNTIYF.

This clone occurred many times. As DNA, the CDR3 is TGTGCCAGCACCCCTACGACCCTACGGGGGGGTTCCTACAATGAGCAGTTCTTC. Translation: CASTPTTLRGGSYNEQFF. This chain joins TRBV5-6 and TRBJ2-1; 8 bases agree with TRBD2. This CDR3 region has 18 residues. The V and J ends lost 6 bases and 1 base, in that order; junction bases with no gene match: 15. Germline loops: CDR1 SGHDT, CDR2 YYEEEE.

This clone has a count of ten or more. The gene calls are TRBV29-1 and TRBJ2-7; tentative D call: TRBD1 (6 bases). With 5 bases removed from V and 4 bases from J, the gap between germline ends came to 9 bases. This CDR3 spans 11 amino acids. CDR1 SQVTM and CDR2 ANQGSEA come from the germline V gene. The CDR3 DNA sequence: TGCAGCGTTCTGGACAGATACGAGCAGTACTTC. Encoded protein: CSVLDRYEQYF.

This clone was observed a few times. The CDR3 loop is CASTTGGGTEAFF. CDR3 nucleotide sequence: TGTGCCAGTACCACCGGGGGGGGTACTGAAGCTTTCTTT. The chain is built from TRBV19 and TRBJ1-1, with D possibly matching TRBD1 (5 bases). This CDR3 region has 13 residues. Germline V gene sequence: CDR1 LNHDA, CDR2 SQIVND (reference sequence). Trimming pared 7 bases from V and 5 bases from J, leaving 14 bases between.

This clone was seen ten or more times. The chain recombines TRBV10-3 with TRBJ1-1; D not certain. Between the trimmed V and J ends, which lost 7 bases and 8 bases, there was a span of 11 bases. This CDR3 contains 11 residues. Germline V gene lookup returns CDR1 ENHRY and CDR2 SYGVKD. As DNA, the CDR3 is TGTGCCATCACCAACGGGGTAGAAGCTTTCTTT. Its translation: CAITNGVEAFF.

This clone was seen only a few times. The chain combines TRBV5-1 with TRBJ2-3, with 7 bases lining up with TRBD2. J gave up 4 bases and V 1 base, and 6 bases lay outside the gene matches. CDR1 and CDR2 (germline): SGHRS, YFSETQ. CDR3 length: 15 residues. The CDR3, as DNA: TGCGCCAGCAGCTTGACCGGGACTAATCCAGATACGCAGTATTTT. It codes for CASSLTGTNPDTQYF.

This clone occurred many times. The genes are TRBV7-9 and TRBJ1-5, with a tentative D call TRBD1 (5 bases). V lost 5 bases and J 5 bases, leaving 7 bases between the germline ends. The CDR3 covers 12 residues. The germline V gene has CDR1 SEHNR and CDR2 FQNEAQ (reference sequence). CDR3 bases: TGTGCCAGCAGCCGGGGGGATCAGCCCCAGCATTTT. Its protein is CASSRGDQPQHF. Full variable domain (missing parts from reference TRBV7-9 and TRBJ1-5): DTGVSQNPRHKITKRGQNVTFRCDPISEHNRLYWYRQTLGQGPEFLTYFQNEAQLEKSRLLSDRFSAERPKGSFSTLEIQRTEQGDSAMYLCASSRGDQPQHFGDGTRLSIL.

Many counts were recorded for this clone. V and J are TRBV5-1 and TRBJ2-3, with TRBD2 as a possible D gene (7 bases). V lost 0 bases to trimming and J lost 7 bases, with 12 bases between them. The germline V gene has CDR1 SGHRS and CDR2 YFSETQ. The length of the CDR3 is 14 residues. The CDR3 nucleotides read TGCGCCAGCAGCTTGGGGGGGGGCGGCAATACGCAGTATTTT. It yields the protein CASSLGGGGNTQYF.

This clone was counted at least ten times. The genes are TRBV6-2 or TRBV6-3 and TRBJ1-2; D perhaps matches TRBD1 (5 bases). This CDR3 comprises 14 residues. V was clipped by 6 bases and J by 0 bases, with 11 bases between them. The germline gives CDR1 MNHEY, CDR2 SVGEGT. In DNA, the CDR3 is TGTGCCAGCAGACGCGACAGATCTAACTATGGCTACACCTTC. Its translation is CASRRDRSNYGYTF.

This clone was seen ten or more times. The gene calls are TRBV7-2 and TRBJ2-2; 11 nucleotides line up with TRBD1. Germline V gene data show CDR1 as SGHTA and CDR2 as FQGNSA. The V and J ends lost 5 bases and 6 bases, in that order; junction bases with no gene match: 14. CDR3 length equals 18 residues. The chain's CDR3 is CASSLRFPGTGGAGELFF. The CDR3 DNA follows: TGTGCCAGCAGCCTTCGGTTTCCGGGGACAGGGGGTGCCGGGGAGCTGTTTTTT.

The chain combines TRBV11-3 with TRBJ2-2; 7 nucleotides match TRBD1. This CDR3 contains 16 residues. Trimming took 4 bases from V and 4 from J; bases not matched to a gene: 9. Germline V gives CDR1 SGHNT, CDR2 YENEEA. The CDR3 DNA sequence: TGTGCCAGCAGCTCGAGGGGGCATCAAAGCACCGGGGAGCTGTTTTTT. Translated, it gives CASSSRGHQSTGELFF. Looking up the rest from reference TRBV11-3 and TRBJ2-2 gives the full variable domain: EAGVVQSPRYKIIEKKQPVAFWCNPISGHNTLYWYLQNLGQGPELLIRYENEEAVDDSQLPKDRFSAERLKGVDSTLKIQPAELGDSAVYLCASSSRGHQSTGELFFGEGSRLTVL.

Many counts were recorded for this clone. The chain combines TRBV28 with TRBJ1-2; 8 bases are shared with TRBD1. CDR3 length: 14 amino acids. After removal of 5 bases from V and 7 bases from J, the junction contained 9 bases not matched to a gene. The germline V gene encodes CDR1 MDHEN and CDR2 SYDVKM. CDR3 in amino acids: CASSPGGAFGGYTF. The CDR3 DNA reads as TGTGCCAGCAGTCCAGGGGGCGCTTTCGGTGGCTACACCTTC.